This is a list of T cell receptor beta chains from one sample in a study of T cell responses to AZD1222 COVID-19 vaccine. Measured with immunoSEQ multiplex PCR; TCRdb has only the in-frame clones, and not every one. The repertoire holds 150,000 to 200,000 clones, with 90% to 95% as singletons. The sequenced sample was peripheral blood, obtained on day 0 of AZD1222 vaccination. The receptors come from an adult in good health. Both conserved end residues are part of each CDR3. Fields, in order: V gene, clone size, J gene, D gene, CDR3 protein, CDR3 DNA. A D gene is named only where the DNA matches it firmly. Size values are once, few and many counts, or a class for expanded clones, and some rows have none.

>TRBV12-3/TRBV12-4|NA|TRBJ2-1|NA
CASSLNLAGEQFF
TGTGCCAGCAGTTTAAATCTAGCAGGCGAGCAGTTCTTC
>TRBV7-3|once|TRBJ2-1|TRBD1
CASSQGQGPYNEQFF
TGTGCCAGCAGCCAAGGACAGGGCCCCTACAATGAGCAGTTCTTC
>TRBV6-5|NA|TRBJ2-4|NA
CASKAGADIQYF
TGTGCCAGCAAGGCGGGTGCGGACATTCAGTACTTC
>TRBV24-1|NA|TRBJ1-1|TRBD1
CATSDPGGTEAFF
TGTGCCACCAGTGATCCAGGGGGCACTGAAGCTTTCTTT
>TRBV12-5|NA|TRBJ2-1|TRBD2
CASGWEGNEQFF
TGTGCTAGTGGTTGGGAGGGAAATGAGCAGTTCTTC
>TRBV6-1|NA|TRBJ1-3|NA
CASSEWDMAGNTIYF
TGTGCCAGCAGTGAATGGGACATGGCTGGAAACACCATATATTTT
>TRBV28|NA|TRBJ1-5|TRBD1
CASRGHGTDVNQPQHF
TGTGCCAGCAGGGGACACGGGACAGACGTTAATCAGCCCCAGCATTTT
>TRBV4-1|NA|TRBJ1-3|TRBD1
CASSQGTGLGTGNTIYF
TGCGCCAGCAGCCAGGGGACAGGGCTTGGAACTGGAAACACCATATATTTT
>TRBV15|NA|TRBJ1-4|TRBD1
CATSGDRGLSEKLFF
TGTGCCACCAGCGGGGACAGGGGGCTATCGGAAAAACTGTTTTTT
>TRBV4-2|NA|TRBJ2-7|TRBD1
CASSQAAGTGAYEQYF
TGTGCCAGCAGCCAAGCCGCCGGGACAGGGGCCTACGAGCAGTACTTC
>TRBV23-1|NA|TRBJ2-2|NA
CASSQRGRVNTGELFF
TGCGCCAGCAGTCAAAGAGGCAGGGTTAACACCGGGGAGCTGTTTTTT
>TRBV5-1|NA|TRBJ2-3|NA
CASSLAGRGSDTQYF
TGCGCCAGCAGCTTGGCGGGCAGGGGCTCAGATACGCAGTATTTT
>TRBV7-2|NA|TRBJ2-7|NA
CASSFLIAASYEQYF
TGTGCCAGCAGCTTTCTGATAGCGGCTTCCTACGAGCAGTACTTC
>TRBV29-1|NA|TRBJ1-5|TRBD1
CSAVTGVNNQPQHF
TGCAGCGCAGTCACAGGGGTCAACAATCAGCCCCAGCATTTT
>TRBV5-1|NA|TRBJ1-5|NA
CASKAGPGEMQPQHF
TGCGCCAGCAAGGCTGGGCCAGGGGAGATGCAGCCCCAGCATTTT
>TRBV30|NA|TRBJ2-5|NA
CAWSSGESQYF
TGTGCCTGGAGTTCCGGAGAGTCCCAGTACTTC
>TRBV11-2|NA|TRBJ2-7|NA
CASSPISTIRSHEQYF
TGTGCCAGCAGCCCGATCTCTACGATTCGATCACACGAGCAGTACTTC
>TRBV27|NA|TRBJ2-1|NA
CASTWGSGNYNEQFF
TGTGCCAGCACTTGGGGTAGCGGAAACTACAATGAGCAGTTCTTC
>TRBV28|NA|TRBJ1-2|NA
CASSLGGTQAGYTF
TGTGCCAGCAGTTTAGGAGGTACCCAGGCTGGCTACACCTTC
>TRBV28|NA|TRBJ2-7|NA
CASSSTRGSYEQYF
TGTGCCAGCAGTTCAACAAGGGGCTCCTACGAGCAGTACTTC
>TRBV2|NA|TRBJ2-7|NA
CASSDPREWGEQYF
TGTGCCAGCAGTGATCCCCGGGAATGGGGGGAGCAGTACTTC
>TRBV30|NA|TRBJ2-1|TRBD1
CAWSPGQGYYNEQFF
TGTGCCTGGAGCCCCGGACAGGGATACTACAATGAGCAGTTCTTC
>TRBV9|NA|TRBJ2-7|NA
CASSVSGTPTEEQYF
TGTGCCAGCAGCGTATCCGGGACACCAACCGAAGAGCAGTACTTC
>TRBV3-1/TRBV3-2|NA|TRBJ1-4|NA
CASRLEGEKLFF
TGTGCCAGCAGGCTCGAGGGCGAAAAACTGTTTTTT
>TRBV9|NA|TRBJ1-6|NA
CASSVAEGRGVSPLHF
TGTGCCAGCAGCGTAGCTGAGGGAAGGGGGGTTTCACCCCTCCACTTT
>TRBV19|NA|TRBJ2-5|TRBD2
CASSGSGVETQYF
TGTGCCAGTAGTGGAAGCGGGGTAGAGACCCAGTACTTC
>TRBV4-1|NA|TRBJ1-3|NA
CASSQGSTGNTIYF
TGCGCCAGCAGCCAAGGATCCACTGGAAACACCATATATTTT
>TRBV19|NA|TRBJ1-4|NA
CASSMRRPRGSEKLFF
TGTGCCAGTAGTATGCGACGGCCGAGGGGAAGTGAAAAACTGTTTTTT
>TRBV7-9|NA|TRBJ2-7|TRBD2
CASSLSGGGSSYEQYF
TGTGCCAGCAGCTTATCTGGCGGGGGGAGCTCCTACGAGCAGTACTTC
>TRBV30|NA|TRBJ2-5|TRBD2
CAWSVPLSGGETQYF
TGTGCCTGGAGTGTTCCCCTTAGCGGGGGAGAGACCCAGTACTTC
>TRBV5-1|NA|TRBJ1-4|NA
CASSGDRKKLFF
TGCGCCAGCAGCGGTGATCGGAAAAAACTGTTTTTT
>TRBV4-1|NA|TRBJ1-1|TRBD1
CASSPRTGPEAFF
TGCGCCAGCAGCCCGAGGACAGGGCCTGAAGCTTTCTTT
>TRBV13|NA|TRBJ2-7|TRBD1
CASSPRDRHYEQYF
TGTGCCAGCAGCCCCCGGGACAGGCACTACGAGCAGTACTTC
>TRBV27|once|TRBJ2-2|TRBD1
CASSRRTGLNTGELFF
TGTGCCAGCAGTCGCAGGACAGGTCTCAACACCGGGGAGCTGTTTTTT
>TRBV5-1|NA|TRBJ2-7|NA
CASSFDRSSYEQYF
TGCGCCAGCAGTTTTGACAGGAGCTCCTACGAGCAGTACTTC
>TRBV5-6|NA|TRBJ2-5|NA
CASSFGGEQTQYF
TGTGCCAGCAGCTTTGGAGGGGAACAGACCCAGTACTTC
>TRBV25-1|NA|TRBJ1-2|NA
CATSAPANYGYTF
TGTGCCACCTCCGCCCCCGCTAACTATGGCTACACCTTC
>TRBV7-9|once|TRBJ2-1|NA
CASSFNEQFF
TGTGCCAGCAGCTTCAATGAGCAGTTCTTC
>TRBV14|NA|TRBJ2-3|NA
CASSQSRSADTQYF
TGTGCCAGCAGCCAATCACGATCGGCAGATACGCAGTATTTT
>TRBV28|NA|TRBJ2-7|NA
CASSLRLAAYEQYF
TGTGCCAGCAGTTTGCGCCTAGCCGCCTACGAGCAGTACTTC
>TRBV6-5|NA|TRBJ2-7|TRBD1
CASSTRDSSYEQYF
TGTGCCAGCAGTACCCGGGACAGCTCCTACGAGCAGTACTTC
>TRBV2|NA|TRBJ1-1|NA
CASSVGVGTTEAFF
TGTGCCAGCAGTGTAGGGGTCGGGACCACTGAAGCTTTCTTT
>TRBV10-1|NA|TRBJ2-7|NA
CASSGARKGAYEQYF
TGCGCCAGCAGTGGCGCCAGAAAAGGGGCCTACGAGCAGTACTTC
>TRBV6-6|NA|TRBJ2-7|NA
CASSYPDRTYEQYF
TGTGCCAGCAGTTACCCGGACAGAACCTACGAGCAGTACTTC
>TRBV7-3|NA|TRBJ2-7|NA
CASSLIPGEQYF
TGTGCCAGCAGCTTAATTCCGGGGGAGCAGTACTTC
>TRBV19|NA|TRBJ1-1|NA
CASSIGDGRSNTEAFF
TGTGCCAGTAGTATAGGCGACGGACGGTCGAACACTGAAGCTTTCTTT
>TRBV28|NA|TRBJ1-5|NA
CASSSDTYNQPQHF
TGTGCCAGCAGTTCTGACACCTACAATCAGCCCCAGCATTTT
>TRBV30|NA|TRBJ1-3|TRBD1
CAWSGTGQYTIYF
TGTGCCTGGAGTGGGACAGGGCAATACACCATATATTTT
>TRBV23-1|few|TRBJ2-1|NA
CASQNEQFF
TGCGCCAGTCAGAATGAGCAGTTCTTC
>TRBV12-5|NA|TRBJ1-2|NA
CASGLEQGTYGYTF
TGTGCTAGTGGTTTGGAACAGGGTACCTATGGCTACACCTTC
>TRBV28|NA|TRBJ2-3|NA
CASSLGGTDTQYF
TGTGCCAGCAGTTTAGGCGGCACAGATACGCAGTATTTT